This T cell receptor (beta chain) was sequenced during a study of CD8 T cells in ankylosing spondylitis. Findings and limits, study-wide: Typical of ankylosing spondylitis blood, it appeared, was a TCR beta motif of several highly homologous variants.

A single record per CDR3 protein comes from TCRdb applying MiXCR to the 5' RACE reads. The table includes about 36,000 distinct CDR3 sequences, 5.5% to 7.5% detected once. This clonotype was picked up many times. Its antigen is not identified. The ends were cut back, 5 bases at V and 8 bases at J, with 16 bases in the middle. The CDR3 loop spans 14 amino acids. The germline V gene encodes CDR1 SGHVS and CDR2 FQNEAQ. This sequence joins TRBV7-8 and TRBJ2-1; the D gene is possibly TRBD2 (6 bases). The TCR originated in a male donor with ankylosing spondylitis or in good health (not recorded which). What was sequenced was blood, either unsorted or a sorted T cell fraction (not recorded which). The CDR3 DNA sequence: TGTGCCAGCAGCCTTCCCGCGGGGCCGGATGAGCAGTTCTTC. Protein: CASSLPAGPDEQFF.